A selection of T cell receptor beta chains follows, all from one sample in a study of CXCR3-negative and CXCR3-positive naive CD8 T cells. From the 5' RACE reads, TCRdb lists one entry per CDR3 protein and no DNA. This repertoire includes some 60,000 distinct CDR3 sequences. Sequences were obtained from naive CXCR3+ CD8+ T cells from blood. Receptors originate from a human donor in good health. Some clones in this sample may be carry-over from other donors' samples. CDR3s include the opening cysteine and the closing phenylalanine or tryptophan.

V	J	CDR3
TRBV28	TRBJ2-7	CASSLGTVQYF
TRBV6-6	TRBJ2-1	CASRPRTSSYNEQFF
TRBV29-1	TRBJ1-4	CSVESGVEEKLFF
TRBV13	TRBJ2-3	CASSLRGTDTQYF
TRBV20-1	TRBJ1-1	CSANNMGQMNTEAFF
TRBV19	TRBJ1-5	CASNQLNQPQHF
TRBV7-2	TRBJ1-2	CASGVGTGVGGYTF
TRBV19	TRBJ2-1	CASSPLGGELFSYNEQFF
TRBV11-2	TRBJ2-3	CASSHGFSTDTQYF
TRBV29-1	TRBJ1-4	CSVVTVFNEKLFF